Shown below are 28 T cell receptor beta chains from a single sample sequenced in a study of cytomegalovirus exposure and HLA in healthy donors. This PCR relied on a set of 60 Vbeta primers and 13 Jbeta primers. Repertoires were generated with immunoSEQ multiplex PCR, while TCRdb's copy carries only in-frame clones and drops some. The sample includes about 160,000 clones, roughly 85% seen only once; the top ten take 1%. The material sequenced was PBMCs. The receptor set was obtained from a boy aged 2 to 9 in good health and CMV-seronegative.

V and J are TRBV6-6 and TRBJ1-5; maybe TRBD1 (6 bases). The CDR3 is made up of 13 amino acids. Trimming took 9 bases from V and 6 from J, leaving 15 bases between them. Germline CDR1 and CDR2: MNHNY and SVGAGI (reference sequence). The CDR3 sequence: CASATGTLQPQHF. Written as DNA, the CDR3 is TGTGCCAGTGCTACAGGGACGCTTCAGCCCCAGCATTTT.

This chain links TRBV2 with TRBJ1-1, with D perhaps matching TRBD1 (6 bases). The CDR3 runs 15 residues. Germline CDR1 and CDR2: SNHLY and FYNNEI. Trimming removed 2 bases from V and 1 base from J, with 11 bases in between. CDR3 loop: CASSETGWPNTEAFF. The DNA for the CDR3 is TGTGCCAGCAGTGAAACAGGGTGGCCGAACACTGAAGCTTTCTTT. Full variable domain (rest looked up from reference TRBV2 and TRBJ1-1): EPEVTQTPSHQVTQMGQEVILRCVPISNHLYFYWYRQILGQKVEFLVSFYNNEISEKSEIFDDQFSVERPDGSNFTLKIRSTKLEDSAMYFCASSETGWPNTEAFFGQGTRLTVV.

The chain is built from TRBV28 and TRBJ2-7; TRBD2 agrees at 10 bases. The CDR3 has 12 residues. Germline lookup yields CDR1 MDHEN and CDR2 SYDVKM. CDR3 sequence (DNA): TGTGCCAGCAGTTTGATCGGACTAGCGGCCGAGGTC. Residues: CASSLIGLAAEV.

This clone was seen just once. The rearrangement links TRBV15 to TRBJ1-1; TRBD1 is a possible D gene (6 bases). V lost 7 bases and J lost 1, with 16 bases in between. Germline-derived CDR1 and CDR2 are LNHNV and YYDKDF (reference sequence). The CDR3 covers 15 residues. As DNA, the CDR3 is TGTGCCACCACAAGAGGCGACAGGCCGAACACTGAAGCTTTCTTT. Residues: CATTRGDRPNTEAFF. Full variable domain (remainder filled in from reference TRBV15 and TRBJ1-1): DAMVIQNPRYQVTQFGKPVTLSCSQTLNHNVMYWYQQKSSQAPKLLFHYYDKDFNNEADTPDNFQSRRPNTSFCFLDIRSPGLGDTAMYLCATTRGDRPNTEAFFGQGTRLTVV.

V gene TRBV9 combines with J gene TRBJ2-7; 7 bases match TRBD2. The CDR3 has 14 amino acids. Trimming cost V 0 bases and J 6 bases; bases outside gene matches: 6. Germline V lookup: CDR1 SGDLS, CDR2 YYNGEE. The CDR3 DNA follows: TGTGCCAGCAGCGTAGGAGCGGGACTGGGCGAGCAGTACTTC. Translation: CASSVGAGLGEQYF.

A note on this clone: One end of the junction varies from germline; a read error may be responsible. This chain connects TRBV15 to TRBJ1-5; the match to TRBD1 covers 7 bases. CDR3 length: 15 amino acids. Germline CDR1 LNHNV, CDR2 YYDKDF (reference sequence). The CDR3 DNA reads TGTGCCACCAGCCGAGACAGGGCGGTTGGTCAGCCCCAGCATTTT. Its translation: CATSRDRAVGQPQHF.

V gene TRBV7-8 combines with J gene TRBJ1-3; D is perhaps TRBD1 (6 bases). The CDR3 contains 16 residues. Looked up from germline, CDR1 is SGHVS and CDR2 is FQNEAQ. V dropped 6 bases and J dropped 0 bases, with 15 bases sitting between them. The CDR3 loop is CASSQQGAISGNTIYF. The CDR3 DNA reads as TGTGCCAGCAGTCAACAGGGTGCTATCTCTGGAAACACCATATATTTT.

As DNA, the CDR3 is TGTGCCAGTTCGAGCTTCAACACTGAAGCTTTCTTT. Translation gives CASSSFNTEAFF. The chain recombines TRBV27 with TRBJ1-1; no reliable D call. Germline lookup yields CDR1 MNHEY and CDR2 SMNVEV (reference sequence). The CDR3 consists of 12 residues. Trimming shortened V by 9 bases and J by 2 bases, and 10 bases separated the two germline ends.

The V and J genes are TRBV25-1 and TRBJ1-4; D not resolved. The CDR3 contains 15 residues. The V end was cut by 2 bases, the J end by 6 bases, with 13 bases between. CDR1 and CDR2 from the germline V gene are MGHDK and SYGVNS. The CDR3 coding sequence is TGTGCCAGCAGTGAACCATCGCGGTTGGATGAAAAACTGTTTTTT. This sequence encodes CASSEPSRLDEKLFF.

V gene TRBV4-1 combines with J gene TRBJ1-4, with unresolved D. The CDR3 runs to 16 residues. With 0 bases removed from V and 8 bases from J, the gap between germline ends came to 16 bases. Germline CDR1 reads MGHRA; CDR2 reads YSYEKL. CDR3 nucleotide sequence: TGCGCCAGCAGCCAAGATTACGGAGGGTCCGGAGAAAAACTGTTTTTT. It encodes CASSQDYGGSGEKLFF.

V and J are TRBV13 and TRBJ1-1; TRBD1 matches at 7 bases. The V gene end was trimmed by 3 bases and the J gene end by 1 base; junction bases not matched to a gene: 5. The CDR3 is 15 amino acids. The germline V gene has CDR1 PRHDT and CDR2 FYEKMQ (reference sequence). For the CDR3, the DNA is TGTGCCAGCAGCTTCACAGGGGCAGAGAACACTGAAGCTTTCTTT. Translated, it gives CASSFTGAENTEAFF.

V usage is TRBV2 and J usage is TRBJ2-1, with TRBD2 matching over 9 bases. In germline, CDR1 is SNHLY, CDR2 FYNNEI. This CDR3 has 12 amino acids. J was trimmed by 8 bases and V by 10 bases; bases with no gene match: 6. DNA of the CDR3: TGTGCCACCTCGACTAGCGGCTATGAGCAGTTCTTC. It yields the protein CATSTSGYEQFF.

The genes are TRBV2 and TRBJ1-1; 10 nucleotides line up with TRBD1. The CDR3 extends over 16 amino acids. Germline V gives CDR1 SNHLY, CDR2 FYNNEI. The V gene end was trimmed by 10 bases and the J gene end by 5 bases; junction bases not matched to a gene: 16. CDR3 amino acids: CATHPGTGASGTEAFF. The CDR3 DNA sequence: TGTGCCACCCACCCGGGGACAGGGGCTTCGGGTACTGAAGCTTTCTTT.

V usage is TRBV19 and J usage is TRBJ1-1; D is undetermined. V was trimmed by 5 bases and J by 6 bases, leaving 13 bases between them. The CDR3 runs to 13 residues. Germline V gene sequence: CDR1 LNHDA, CDR2 SQIVND (reference sequence). The CDR3 reads CASSRNLRSEAFF. The DNA for the CDR3 is TGTGCCAGTAGTCGTAACCTCAGGTCTGAAGCTTTCTTT. Together with reference TRBV19 and TRBJ1-1, the CDR3 gives the full variable domain: DGGITQSPKYLFRKEGQNVTLSCEQNLNHDAMYWYRQDPGQGLRLIYYSQIVNDFQKGDIAEGYSVSREKKESFPLTVTSAQKNPTAFYLCASSRNLRSEAFFGQGTRLTVV.

The chain uses TRBV4-1 and TRBJ2-2, with a weak D call TRBD1 (6 bases). Germline CDR1 is MGHRA and CDR2 is YSYEKL. V shed 6 bases and J shed 6 bases, with 11 bases lying between them. The CDR3 covers 13 residues. In nucleotides, the CDR3 is TGCGCCAGCAGTCAACAGGGTGCCGGGGAGCTGTTTTTT. Amino acids: CASSQQGAGELFF.

This rearrangement joins TRBV10-3 to TRBJ1-1; tentative D call: TRBD1 (6 bases). Deletions cut 6 bases from V and 9 bases from J, with 17 bases between. The CDR3 has 13 residues. CDR1 is ENHRY, CDR2 SYGVKD, per germline. The CDR3 protein is CAIRGAGDTKAFF. As DNA, the CDR3 is TGTGCCATCAGGGGGGCAGGGGATACTAAAGCTTTCTTT.

J is TRBJ1-3 and V is TRBV28; D perhaps matches TRBD1 (6 bases). The germline V gene has CDR1 MDHEN and CDR2 SYDVKM. The V end lost 6 bases, the J end lost 1 base, and 10 bases lay between the germline ends. The CDR3 is 14 amino acids. The CDR3 sequence is CASSPQGSGNTIYF. CDR3 bases: TGTGCCAGCAGCCCCCAGGGGTCTGGAAACACCATATATTTT.

This chain connects TRBV2 to TRBJ1-4, with D tentatively TRBD1 (5 bases). The CDR3 runs 15 residues. Between the trimmed V and J ends, which lost 5 bases and 4 bases, there was a span of 14 bases. Germline V lookup: CDR1 SNHLY, CDR2 FYNNEI. The CDR3: CASSPQDSYNEKLFF. DNA for the CDR3: TGTGCCAGCAGTCCCCAAGACAGTTATAATGAAAAACTGTTTTTT.

The chain employs TRBV28 and TRBJ2-7; weak D call: TRBD1 (5 bases). From germline, CDR1 is MDHEN and CDR2 SYDVKM. CDR3 length: 12 amino acids. The V and J ends lost 3 bases and 4 bases respectively, with 7 bases between them. The CDR3 spells CASSFGAYEQYF. DNA for the CDR3: TGTGCCAGCAGTTTTGGGGCGTACGAGCAGTACTTC.

The chain couples TRBV19 to TRBJ1-2; 10 bases map to TRBD1. The CDR3 runs 13 residues. Germline CDR1 LNHDA, CDR2 SQIVND (reference sequence). Trimming removed 10 bases from V and 5 bases from J; junction bases left unmatched: 7. CDR3 sequence: CATALDRGYGYTF. The DNA of the CDR3 is TGTGCCACCGCTTTGGACAGGGGGTATGGCTACACCTTC. Variable domain in full (rest from reference TRBV19 and TRBJ1-2): DGGITQSPKYLFRKEGQNVTLSCEQNLNHDAMYWYRQDPGQGLRLIYYSQIVNDFQKGDIAEGYSVSREKKESFPLTVTSAQKNPTAFYLCATALDRGYGYTFGSGTRLTVV.

This rearrangement joins TRBV6-1 to TRBJ2-1; 11 bases align to TRBD2. CDR1 and CDR2 (germline): MNHNS, SASEGT. V trimming: 4 bases; J trimming: 2 bases; junction bases outside the gene matches: 7. The CDR3 runs to 17 residues. The CDR3 loop reads CASSVRIAGGTYNEQFF. CDR3 in DNA: TGTGCCAGCAGTGTTCGCATAGCGGGAGGGACCTACAATGAGCAGTTCTTC.

The chain couples TRBV6-1 to TRBJ1-1; no clear D. V was shortened by 7 bases and J by 0 bases, with 15 bases between the two germline ends. This CDR3 contains 15 residues. Per germline, CDR1 MNHNS and CDR2 SASEGT. The CDR3 loop is CASNPTAGLNTEAFF. Written as DNA, the CDR3 is TGTGCCAGCAATCCAACGGCAGGATTGAACACTGAAGCTTTCTTT.

The V call is TRBV5-6, the J call TRBJ2-1, with 9 bases fitting TRBD2. This CDR3 is built from 14 residues. The germline V gene encodes CDR1 SGHDT and CDR2 YYEEEE. J lost 6 bases, V lost 0 bases, and 1 base had no gene match. The CDR3 spells CASSLGTSVNEQFF. CDR3 DNA sequence: TGTGCCAGCAGCTTGGGGACTAGCGTCAATGAGCAGTTCTTC.

This rearrangement joins TRBV29-1 to TRBJ1-1; no reliable D call. In germline, CDR1 is SQVTM, CDR2 ANQGSEA. Trimming took 7 bases from V and 4 from J, leaving 19 bases between them. The CDR3 totals 14 residues. The CDR3, as DNA: TGCAGCGGACTTGAGGGCGGGCTGAGCACTGAAGCTTTCTTT. Translated, it gives CSGLEGGLSTEAFF.

V and J are TRBV28 and TRBJ2-2; TRBD2 matches at 8 bases. This CDR3 is 16 amino acids long. The V gene's germline CDR1 is MDHEN and CDR2 SYDVKM. Germline trimming cut 2 bases from V and 7 bases from J; bases unmatched to any gene: 9. The CDR3 sequence is CASSLEGLGMSGELFF. The CDR3, as DNA: TGTGCCAGCAGTTTAGAGGGACTAGGGATGAGCGGGGAGCTGTTTTTT. The entire variable domain, with the rest obtained from reference TRBV28 and TRBJ2-2, is as follows: DVKVTQSSRYLVKRTGEKVFLECVQDMDHENMFWYRQDPGLGLRLIYFSYDVKMKEKGDIPEGYSVSREKKERFSLILESASTNQTSMYLCASSLEGLGMSGELFFGEGSRLTVL.

The V call is TRBV6-5, the J call TRBJ1-2; the D is unclear. Trimming removed 5 bases at V and 8 bases at J, with 15 bases between. Germline assignment: CDR1 MNHEY and CDR2 SVGAGI. The CDR3 has 13 residues. CDR3: CASSPDYLWGYTF. CDR3 nucleotides: TGTGCCAGCAGTCCAGACTACCTATGGGGCTACACCTTC.

This sequence joins TRBV5-4 and TRBJ1-2; 7 nucleotides agree with TRBD1. The germline gives CDR1 SGHNT, CDR2 YYREEE (reference sequence). The CDR3 has 14 residues. V lost 0 bases and J lost 5; bases outside the gene matches: 4. The DNA of the CDR3 is TGTGCCAGCAGCTTGGTTGGGACAGCTTATGGCTACACCTTC. This codes for CASSLVGTAYGYTF. The variable domain in full, completed from reference TRBV5-4 and TRBJ1-2, reads ETGVTQSPTHLIKTRGQQVTLRCSSQSGHNTVSWYQQALGQGPQFIFQYYREEENGRGNFPPRFSGLQFPNYSSELNVNALELDDSALYLCASSLVGTAYGYTFGSGTRLTVV.

J is TRBJ2-1 and V is TRBV5-1, with 9 bases that match TRBD1. The germline V gene has CDR1 SGHRS and CDR2 YFSETQ. This CDR3 has 15 residues. Trimming removed 2 bases from V and 3 bases from J; junction bases left unmatched: 3. In DNA form, the CDR3 reads TGCGCCAGCAGCTTCGGACAGGGGCGCTACAATGAGCAGTTCTTC. Encoded protein: CASSFGQGRYNEQFF.